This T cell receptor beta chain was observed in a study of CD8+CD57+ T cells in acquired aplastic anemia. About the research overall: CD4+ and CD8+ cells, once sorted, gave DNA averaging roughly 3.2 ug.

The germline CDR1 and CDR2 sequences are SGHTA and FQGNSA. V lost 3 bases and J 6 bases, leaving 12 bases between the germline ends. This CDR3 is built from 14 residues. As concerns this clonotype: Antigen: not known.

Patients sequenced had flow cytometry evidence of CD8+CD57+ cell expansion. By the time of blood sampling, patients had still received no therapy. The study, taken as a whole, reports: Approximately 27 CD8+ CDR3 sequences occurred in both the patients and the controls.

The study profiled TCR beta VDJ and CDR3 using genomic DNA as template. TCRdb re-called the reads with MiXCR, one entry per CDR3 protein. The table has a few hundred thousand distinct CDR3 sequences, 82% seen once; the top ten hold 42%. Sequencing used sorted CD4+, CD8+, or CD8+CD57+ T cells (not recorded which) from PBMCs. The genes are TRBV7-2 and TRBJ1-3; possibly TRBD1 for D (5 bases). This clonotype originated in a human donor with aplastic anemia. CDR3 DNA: TGTGCCAGCAGCTTGGATCAGACAGAAAACACCATATATTTT. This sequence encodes CASSLDQTENTIYF.